The present T cell receptor beta chain was sequenced within a study of blood T cells in healthy people across ages. As for the study in general: Every two T cells gave about one barcoded beta molecule via template switching.

The germline V and J ends were trimmed by 3 bases and 5 bases, with 17 bases remaining between them. The CDR3 spans 15 residues. A second PCR, run for roughly 7 to 11 cycles, used a sample-barcoded 5' primer plus a J-beta primer mix. A template-switch adaptor with 12 random nucleotides tagged each cDNA molecule. TCRdb reanalysed the 5' RACE reads using MiXCR and keeps one entry per CDR3 protein. The sample contains 1,800,000 or so distinct CDR3 sequences, around 40% of which appear only once. Approximately 9.2 milliliters was the volume of peripheral blood drawn from each donor. Material for sequencing was blood. The receptor comes from a human donor in good health. The chain joins TRBV12-3 or TRBV12-4 to TRBJ2-7; no firm D call. The CDR3 sequence is CASSLSSLVCNEQYF. The CDR3 nucleotides read TGTGCCAGCAGTTTGAGCAGCCTCGTTTGTAACGAGCAGTACTTC.